One and the same sample provided the 3 T cell receptor beta chains below, sequenced in a study of T cells in Graves' hyperthyroidism and ophthalmopathy. TCR beta CDR3 regions were amplified from RNA. RT-PCR in the first round (using the HTBI primer set) targeted the TCR CDR3. TCRdb recomputed calls from the multiplex PCR reads with MiXCR, one row per CDR3 protein. The repertoire holds under 700,000 distinct CDR3 sequences, approximately 15% seen once, with 18% in the top ten. What was sequenced was blood. Source of these receptors: a woman younger than 30 with Graves' hyperthyroidism.

This clonotype was counted between two and nine times. The V gene is TRBV7-2, the J gene TRBJ1-4, with D uncertain. V was clipped by 2 bases and J by 5 bases, with 15 bases between them. The CDR3 has 16 amino acids. Germline values: CDR1 SGHTA, CDR2 FQGNSA. CDR3: CASSLSLTGWNEKLFF. The DNA of the CDR3 is TGTGCCAGCAGCTTATCCCTGACGGGGTGGAATGAAAAACTGTTTTTT.

V usage is TRBV18 and J usage is TRBJ1-1; 8 bases match TRBD1. V was clipped by 2 bases and J by 4 bases; unmatched bases: 9. This CDR3 is built from 16 residues. Germline V gene sequence: CDR1 KGHSH, CDR2 LQKENI. The CDR3 sequence: CASSPTLTGEGTEAFF. The DNA of the CDR3 is TGTGCCAGCTCACCAACCCTGACAGGGGAGGGCACTGAAGCTTTCTTT.

This clonotype was seen only a few times. The junction departs from germline at one end; a sequencing error may be responsible. This rearrangement joins TRBV12-3 or TRBV12-4 to TRBJ2-1; D is unclear. CDR3 size: 12 residues. CDR3 bases: TGTGCCAGCAGTTTACGGTACAGTGAGCAGTTCTTC. Its protein is CASSLRYSEQFF.